Shown below are 26 T cell receptor beta chains from a single sample sequenced in a study of blood T cell repertoires in COVID-19. Only in-frame clones appear in the TCRdb table, and some are missing; sequencing was by immunoSEQ multiplex PCR. The sample shows more than 12,000 clones, approximately 88% of them seen only once. Specimen: peripheral blood. All receptors derive from a human donor in a cohort sampled during active COVID-19.

The rearrangement uses TRBV29-1 and TRBJ2-3, with 8 bases lining up with TRBD2. Germline loops: CDR1 SQVTM, CDR2 ANQGSEA. Trimming at V came to 7 bases and at J to 1 base, leaving 16 bases not matched to a gene. The CDR3 contains 17 residues. CDR3 in amino acids: CSADVEHGTRGTDTQYF. The CDR3 DNA reads as TGCAGCGCAGACGTTGAACACGGGACTAGAGGCACAGATACGCAGTATTTT.

This chain uses TRBV6-1 with TRBJ2-7; D unresolved. V lost 1 base and J 3 bases, leaving 7 bases between the germline ends. Germline CDR1 and CDR2: MNHNS and SASEGT. The CDR3 length is 13 residues. In DNA, the CDR3 is TGTGCCAGCAGTGAAGGGGCCAACTACGAGCAGTACTTC. Protein: CASSEGANYEQYF.

The chain uses TRBV5-6 and TRBJ2-1; 13 positions agree with TRBD2. This CDR3 is built from 17 residues. J lost 2 bases, V lost 5 bases, and 7 bases had no gene match. Germline V CDR1 and CDR2: SGHDT, YYEEEE. The CDR3 here is CASRPFGLAGAYNEQFF. The DNA for the CDR3 is TGTGCCAGCAGACCATTCGGACTAGCGGGGGCCTACAATGAGCAGTTCTTC.

V usage is TRBV6-5 and J usage is TRBJ2-5; 8 bases fit TRBD1. The V gene's germline CDR1 is MNHEY and CDR2 SVGAGI. V dropped 5 bases and J dropped 1; count of bases not matched to a gene: 6. The CDR3 has 15 amino acids. The CDR3 coding sequence is TGTGCCAGCAGTAGAGACAGGGGACTCCAAGAGACCCAGTACTTC. Its protein is CASSRDRGLQETQYF.

This clone was observed a handful of times. The chain couples TRBV19 to TRBJ2-1, with a possible D match to TRBD2 (5 bases). This CDR3 contains 15 residues. The V gene's germline CDR1 is LNHDA and CDR2 SQIVND (reference sequence). V shed 1 base and J shed 5 bases, with 12 bases lying between them. The CDR3 coding sequence is TGTGCCAGTAGTATAGGGCCACTAGAAAACAATGAGCAGTTCTTC. It codes for CASSIGPLENNEQFF.

The chain combines TRBV19 with TRBJ2-1; 7 positions agree with TRBD2. The trim removed 5 bases at V and 0 bases at J, leaving 13 bases unmatched. Germline V gene lookup returns CDR1 LNHDA and CDR2 SQIVND (reference sequence). CDR3 length: 18 residues. The CDR3 DNA sequence: TGTGCCAGTAGTCCCGGGACTACGCCTCAGAGCTCCTACAATGAGCAGTTCTTC. Protein sequence: CASSPGTTPQSSYNEQFF.

The chain joins TRBV29-1 to TRBJ1-2, with 9 bases that match TRBD1. CDR3 length: 12 residues. Germline V gives CDR1 SQVTM, CDR2 ANQGSEA. V gave up 6 bases and J gave up 4 bases; unmatched junction bases: 3. This CDR3 is CSVGQGAYGYTF. CDR3 bases: TGCAGCGTGGGACAGGGCGCCTATGGCTACACCTTC. The full variable domain, with the rest looked up from reference TRBV29-1 and TRBJ1-2, is SAVISQKPSRDICQRGTSLTIQCQVDSQVTMMFWYRQQPGQSLTLIATANQGSEATYESGFVIDKFPISRPNLTFSTLTVSNMSPEDSSIYLCSVGQGAYGYTFGSGTRLTVV.

This sequence joins TRBV25-1 and TRBJ2-7; 8 bases are a match to TRBD1. The CDR3 loop spans 15 amino acids. J gave up 0 bases and V 4 bases, and 5 bases lay outside the gene matches. Germline V gene data show CDR1 as MGHDK and CDR2 as SYGVNS. CDR3: CASSGTGPFSYEQYF. The CDR3 DNA reads as TGTGCCAGCAGTGGGACAGGGCCCTTCTCCTACGAGCAGTACTTC.

The V gene is TRBV5-1, the J gene TRBJ1-2; TRBD1 matches 8 bases. CDR1 and CDR2 (germline): SGHRS, YFSETQ. V was pared by 4 bases and J by 12 bases, with 8 bases of the junction left unmatched. The CDR3 sequence is 12 residues long. The CDR3 reads CASSALQGVHTF. The CDR3 DNA reads TGCGCCAGCAGCGCCCTACAGGGGGTGCACACCTTC.

This chain connects TRBV10-3 to TRBJ1-2, with TRBD1 matching over 9 bases. In germline, CDR1 is ENHRY, CDR2 SYGVKD. V gave up 10 bases and J gave up 6 bases; unmatched junction bases: 6. The length of the CDR3 is 12 residues. As DNA, the CDR3 is TGTGCCACCGGGGACAGGGATAATGGCTACACCTTC. This codes for CATGDRDNGYTF.

The rearrangement joins TRBV10-1 to TRBJ2-5; a weak D match, TRBD2 (6 bases). Germline CDR1 WNHNN, CDR2 SYGVQD (reference sequence). This CDR3 is 12 amino acids long. V shed 8 bases and J shed 0 bases, with 7 bases lying between them. The CDR3 region is CASGEDQETQYF. The CDR3 DNA reads as TGCGCCAGCGGGGAGGACCAAGAGACCCAGTACTTC.

V and J are TRBV4-1 and TRBJ1-6, with 9 bases identical to TRBD1. CDR3 length: 17 residues. CDR1 MGHRA and CDR2 YSYEKL come from the germline V gene. With 5 bases clipped from V and 2 bases from J, the junction kept 7 bases outside the gene matches. As DNA, the CDR3 is TGCGCCAGCAGCGAAGGACAGGGGACCCCCTATAATTCACCCCTCCACTTT. It encodes CASSEGQGTPYNSPLHF.

V is TRBV2 and J is TRBJ2-7; 7 bases are a match to TRBD1. Germline loops: CDR1 SNHLY, CDR2 FYNNEI. This CDR3 has 12 amino acids. V was pared by 5 bases and J by 13 bases, with 11 bases of the junction left unmatched. The CDR3 DNA sequence: TGTGCCAGCAGTCCGGGACAGCGCGGATCATACTTC. Protein sequence: CASSPGQRGSYF.

The chain has TRBV5-6 and TRBJ2-2, with 9 bases fitting TRBD1. The CDR3 is 16 amino acids. The V segment lost 4 bases and the J segment 5 bases; nucleotides outside the gene matches: 9. Germline CDR1 and CDR2: SGHDT and YYEEEE. The CDR3 loop is CASSTNRDRVTGELFF. As DNA, the CDR3 is TGTGCCAGCAGCACAAACCGGGACAGGGTGACCGGGGAGCTGTTTTTT.

The J gene is TRBJ1-2, the V gene TRBV18; TRBD1 agrees at 7 bases. Germline loops: CDR1 KGHSH, CDR2 LQKENI. CDR3 size: 16 residues. V lost 0 bases, J lost 4 bases, and 8 bases stayed unmatched. The CDR3 reads CASSPPLTGELYGYTF. CDR3 DNA: TGTGCCAGCTCACCACCCCTAACAGGGGAACTCTATGGCTACACCTTC.

The chain couples TRBV6-1 to TRBJ2-7, with D tentatively TRBD1 (5 bases). Germline V gene sequence: CDR1 MNHNS, CDR2 SASEGT. Trimming pared 0 bases from V and 2 bases from J, leaving 11 bases between. This CDR3 region has 15 residues. CDR3 DNA: TGTGCCAGCAGTGAAGCCGACAGTGGGGCCTACGAGCAGTACTTC. Translation gives CASSEADSGAYEQYF.

CDR3 in amino acids: CASSLDRGRRGNTIYF. DNA of the CDR3: TGTGCCAGCAGCTTGGACAGGGGGCGCCGGGGAAACACCATATATTTT. The V call is TRBV5-6, the J call TRBJ1-3; 9 nucleotides align to TRBD1. The V segment lost 0 bases and the J segment 4 bases; nucleotides outside the gene matches: 5. CDR1 is SGHDT and CDR2 is YYEEEE in the germline V gene. CDR3 length: 16 residues.

This clone was counted once. The J gene is TRBJ1-4, the V gene TRBV10-2, with D unresolved. Germline V lookup: CDR1 WSHSY, CDR2 SAAADI. The CDR3 is 14 amino acids. The V end lost 11 bases, the J end lost 5 bases, and 18 bases lay between the germline ends. CDR3 nucleotide sequence: TGCGCCGGCCATGTTGGGGAGGAGAATGAAAAACTGTTTTTT. The encoded protein is CAGHVGEENEKLFF.

The chain is built from TRBV7-9 and TRBJ2-5; a possible D gene is TRBD2 (5 bases). This CDR3 spans 13 amino acids. CDR1 SEHNR and CDR2 FQNEAQ come from the germline V gene (reference sequence). V lost 4 bases and J lost 2, with 8 bases in between. CDR3 DNA: TGTGCCAGCAGCTCCTCGGGGCAAGAGACCCAGTACTTC. This gives the protein CASSSSGQETQYF. Combining the CDR3 with reference TRBV7-9 and TRBJ2-5 gives the whole variable domain DTGVSQNPRHKITKRGQNVTFRCDPISEHNRLYWYRQTLGQGPEFLTYFQNEAQLEKSRLLSDRFSAERPKGSFSTLEIQRTEQGDSAMYLCASSSSGQETQYFGPGTRLLVL.

The V call is TRBV7-9, the J call TRBJ2-2; tentatively, D is TRBD2 (5 bases). V was pared by 4 bases and J by 4 bases, with 19 bases between. This CDR3 region has 17 residues. Germline values: CDR1 SEHNR, CDR2 FQNEAQ (reference sequence). CDR3 amino acids: CASSYPPGQRSTGELFF. CDR3 in DNA: TGTGCCAGCAGCTATCCGCCTGGTCAGCGGAGCACCGGGGAGCTGTTTTTT. The variable domain in full, completed from reference TRBV7-9 and TRBJ2-2, reads DTGVSQNPRHKITKRGQNVTFRCDPISEHNRLYWYRQTLGQGPEFLTYFQNEAQLEKSRLLSDRFSAERPKGSFSTLEIQRTEQGDSAMYLCASSYPPGQRSTGELFFGEGSRLTVL.

The chain couples TRBV5-5 to TRBJ1-4; D not resolved. The germline CDR1 and CDR2 sequences are SGHKS and YYEKEE (reference sequence). The CDR3 runs 15 residues. Trimming took 3 bases from V and 0 from J, leaving 9 bases between them. In DNA form, the CDR3 reads TGTGCCAGCAGCTCCTTTTCTACAACTAATGAAAAACTGTTTTTT. Its protein product is CASSSFSTTNEKLFF.

The chain joins TRBV3-1 (or the pseudogene TRBV3-2) to TRBJ2-5; 7 bases agree with TRBD1. CDR1 LGHDT and CDR2 YNNKEL come from the germline V gene (reference sequence). This CDR3 contains 14 residues. J was trimmed by 1 base and V by 3 bases; bases with no gene match: 2. Here the CDR3 DNA reads TGTGCCAGCAGCCAGAGGACAGGCCAAGAGACCCAGTACTTC. This codes for CASSQRTGQETQYF.

This clone has just one count. The chain carries TRBV7-6 and TRBJ2-1, with TRBD2 matching 10 bases. This CDR3 has 15 residues. In germline, CDR1 is SGHVS, CDR2 FNYEAQ. V was pared by 3 bases and J by 6 bases, with 5 bases of the junction left unmatched. CDR3 bases: TGTGCCAGCAGCTTGGGGCCTAGCGGGGGCAATGAGCAGTTCTTC. It is translated as CASSLGPSGGNEQFF.

J is TRBJ2-7 and V is TRBV11-1; 7 bases align to TRBD1. This CDR3 spans 15 amino acids. V shed 5 bases and J 3 bases; nucleotides not matched to a gene: 10. Germline V gene lookup returns CDR1 SGHAT and CDR2 FQDESV (reference sequence). The CDR3 reads CASSAGTATIYEQYF. The CDR3 nucleotides read TGTGCCAGCAGCGCCGGGACAGCGACGATCTACGAGCAGTACTTC. Using reference TRBV11-1 and TRBJ2-7 for the parts outside the CDR3, the full variable domain is EAEVAQSPRYKITEKSQAVAFWCDPISGHATLYWYRQILGQGPELLVQFQDESVVDDSQLPKDRFSAERLKGVDSTLKIQPAELGDSAMYLCASSAGTATIYEQYFGPGTRLTVT.

The rearrangement uses TRBV7-8 and TRBJ2-7; no reliable D call. Trimming took off 0 bases at V and 3 bases at J, with 9 bases between the two ends. CDR3 length equals 14 residues. Germline V gene lookup returns CDR1 SGHVS and CDR2 FQNEAQ. CDR3 in DNA: TGTGCCAGCAGCTTAGCGTTGGGCCGCTACGAGCAGTACTTC. Its protein is CASSLALGRYEQYF.

The chain recombines TRBV5-1 with TRBJ2-3; no clear D. Trimming cost V 4 bases and J 0 bases, with 6 bases left between them. Germline V CDR1 and CDR2: SGHRS, YFSETQ. The CDR3 consists of 13 residues. The CDR3 sequence: CASSPTSTDTQYF. The CDR3 DNA follows: TGCGCCAGCAGCCCAACTAGCACAGATACGCAGTATTTT.